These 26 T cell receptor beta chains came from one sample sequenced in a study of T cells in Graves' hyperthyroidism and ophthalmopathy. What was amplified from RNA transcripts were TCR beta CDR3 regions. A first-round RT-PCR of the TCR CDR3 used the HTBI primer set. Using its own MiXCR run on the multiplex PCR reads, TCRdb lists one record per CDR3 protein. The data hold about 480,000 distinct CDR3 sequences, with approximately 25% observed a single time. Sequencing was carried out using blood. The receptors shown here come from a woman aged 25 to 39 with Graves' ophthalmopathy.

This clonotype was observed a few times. This CDR3 reads CAWSFGPGETQYF. DNA of the CDR3: TGTGCCTGGAGCTTCGGACCTGGCGAGACCCAGTACTTC. The V gene is TRBV30, the J gene TRBJ2-5; D unresolved. V lost 3 bases, J lost 5 bases, and 13 bases lay in between. CDR1 is GTSNPN and CDR2 is SVGIG in the germline V gene (reference sequence). The CDR3 is 13 residues long.

The CDR3, as DNA: TGCAGCGTAGATAGCGGGGGCGGGACCGGGGAGCTGTTTTTT. Its protein product is CSVDSGGGTGELFF. The V gene is TRBV29-1, the J gene TRBJ2-2; the match to TRBD2 covers 9 bases. J lost 5 bases, V lost 6 bases, and 7 bases had no gene match. The CDR3 runs to 14 residues. CDR1 and CDR2 from the germline V gene are SQVTM and ANQGSEA.

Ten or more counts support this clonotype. The CDR3 region has the DNA TGTGCCAGCAGCTTATCCCCGGGGGCTGAAGCTTTCTTT. Translation: CASSLSPGAEAFF. V usage is TRBV7-3 and J usage is TRBJ1-1; D is perhaps TRBD1 (5 bases). The CDR3 spans 13 residues. Germline-derived CDR1 and CDR2 are SGHTA and FQGTGA. Trimming stripped 2 bases from V and 6 bases from J, with 10 bases between.

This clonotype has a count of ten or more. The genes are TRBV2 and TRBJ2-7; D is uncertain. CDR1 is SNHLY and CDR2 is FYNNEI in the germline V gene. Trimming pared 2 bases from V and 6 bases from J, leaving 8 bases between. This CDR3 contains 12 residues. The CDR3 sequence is CASSEPPGEQYF. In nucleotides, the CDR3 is TGTGCCAGCAGTGAACCCCCTGGCGAGCAGTACTTC.

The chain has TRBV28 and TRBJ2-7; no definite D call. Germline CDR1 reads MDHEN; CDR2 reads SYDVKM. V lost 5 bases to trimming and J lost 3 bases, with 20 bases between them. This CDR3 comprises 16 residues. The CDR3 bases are TGTGCCAGCAGTCCCTCCCACGGACGGCAAGACTACGAGCAGTACTTC. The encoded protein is CASSPSHGRQDYEQYF.

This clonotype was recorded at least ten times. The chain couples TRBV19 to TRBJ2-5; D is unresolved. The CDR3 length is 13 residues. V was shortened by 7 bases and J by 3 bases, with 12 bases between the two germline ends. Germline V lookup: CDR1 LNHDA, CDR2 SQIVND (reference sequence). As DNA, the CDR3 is TGTGCCAGTAACGGCAGAGGAAAAGAGACCCAGTACTTC. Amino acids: CASNGRGKETQYF. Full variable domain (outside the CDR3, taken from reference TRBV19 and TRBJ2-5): DGGITQSPKYLFRKEGQNVTLSCEQNLNHDAMYWYRQDPGQGLRLIYYSQIVNDFQKGDIAEGYSVSREKKESFPLTVTSAQKNPTAFYLCASNGRGKETQYFGPGTRLLVL.

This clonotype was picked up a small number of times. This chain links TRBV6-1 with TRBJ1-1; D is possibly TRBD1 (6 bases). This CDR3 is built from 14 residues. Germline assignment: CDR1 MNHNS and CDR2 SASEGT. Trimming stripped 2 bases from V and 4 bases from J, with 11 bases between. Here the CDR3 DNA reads TGTGCCAGCAGTGAAACGGGGGCAGGCACTGAAGCTTTCTTT. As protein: CASSETGAGTEAFF.

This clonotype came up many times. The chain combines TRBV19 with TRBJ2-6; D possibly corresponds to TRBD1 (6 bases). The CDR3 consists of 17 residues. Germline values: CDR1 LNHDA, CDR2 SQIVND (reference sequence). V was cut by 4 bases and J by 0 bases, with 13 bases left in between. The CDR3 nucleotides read TGTGCCAGTAGTAGCGGACAGCGAGCCTCTGGGGCCAACGTCCTGACTTTC. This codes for CASSSGQRASGANVLTF.

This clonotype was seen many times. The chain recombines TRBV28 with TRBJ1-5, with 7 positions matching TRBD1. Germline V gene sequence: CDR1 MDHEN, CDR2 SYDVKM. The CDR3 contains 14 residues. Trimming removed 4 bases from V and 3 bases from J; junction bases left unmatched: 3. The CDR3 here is CASSSGTDNQPQHF. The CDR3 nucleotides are TGTGCCAGCAGTTCCGGGACAGACAATCAGCCCCAGCATTTT.

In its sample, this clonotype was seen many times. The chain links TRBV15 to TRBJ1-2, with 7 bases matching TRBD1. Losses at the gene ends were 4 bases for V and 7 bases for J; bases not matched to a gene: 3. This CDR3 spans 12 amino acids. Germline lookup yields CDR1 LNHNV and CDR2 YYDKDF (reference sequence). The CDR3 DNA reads TGTGCCACCAGCAAGGACAGGTTTGGCTACACCTTC. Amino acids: CATSKDRFGYTF. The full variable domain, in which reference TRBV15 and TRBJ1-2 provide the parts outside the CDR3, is DAMVIQNPRYQVTQFGKPVTLSCSQTLNHNVMYWYQQKSSQAPKLLFHYYDKDFNNEADTPDNFQSRRPNTSFCFLDIRSPGLGDTAMYLCATSKDRFGYTFGSGTRLTVV.

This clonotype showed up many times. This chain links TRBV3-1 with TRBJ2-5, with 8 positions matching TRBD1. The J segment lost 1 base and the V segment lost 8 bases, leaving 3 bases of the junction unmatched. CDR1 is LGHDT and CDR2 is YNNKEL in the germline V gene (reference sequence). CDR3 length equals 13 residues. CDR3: CASWGTGQETQYF. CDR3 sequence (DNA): TGTGCCAGCTGGGGGACAGGCCAAGAGACCCAGTACTTC.

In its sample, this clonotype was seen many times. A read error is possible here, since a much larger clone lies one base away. CDR3 region: CASSEALSGLNTGELSF. In nucleotides, the CDR3 is TGTGCCAGCAGTGAAGCGCTGTCAGGGTTAAACACCGGGGAGCTGTCTTTT. This chain links TRBV6-1 with TRBJ2-2; the D call may be TRBD1 or TRBD2 (5 bases each). The V gene's germline CDR1 is MNHNS and CDR2 SASEGT. CDR3 size: 17 residues.

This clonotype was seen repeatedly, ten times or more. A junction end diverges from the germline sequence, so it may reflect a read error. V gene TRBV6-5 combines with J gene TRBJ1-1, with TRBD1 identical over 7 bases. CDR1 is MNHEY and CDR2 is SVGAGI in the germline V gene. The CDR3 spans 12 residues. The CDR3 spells CASRQGNAEAFF. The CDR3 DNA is TGTGCCAGCAGACAGGGGAACGCTGAAGCTTTCTTT.

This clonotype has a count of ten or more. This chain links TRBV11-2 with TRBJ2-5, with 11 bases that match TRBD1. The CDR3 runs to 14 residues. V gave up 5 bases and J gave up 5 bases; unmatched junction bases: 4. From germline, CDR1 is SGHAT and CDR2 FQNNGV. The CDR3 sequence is CASSSGTGGETQYF. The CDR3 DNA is TGTGCCAGCAGCAGCGGGACAGGGGGGGAGACCCAGTACTTC.

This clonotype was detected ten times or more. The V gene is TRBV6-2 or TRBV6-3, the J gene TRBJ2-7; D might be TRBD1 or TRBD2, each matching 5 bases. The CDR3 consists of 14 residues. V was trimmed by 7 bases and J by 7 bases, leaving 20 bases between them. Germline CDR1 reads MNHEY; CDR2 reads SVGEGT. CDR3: CASTQVGPRGEQYF. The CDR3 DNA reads TGTGCCAGCACCCAAGTGGGGCCGCGAGGGGAGCAGTACTTC.

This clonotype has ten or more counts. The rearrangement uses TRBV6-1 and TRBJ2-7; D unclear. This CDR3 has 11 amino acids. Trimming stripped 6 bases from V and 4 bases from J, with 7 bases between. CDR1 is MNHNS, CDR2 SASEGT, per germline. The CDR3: CASSLYYEQYF. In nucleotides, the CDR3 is TGTGCCAGCAGCCTTTATTACGAGCAGTACTTC.

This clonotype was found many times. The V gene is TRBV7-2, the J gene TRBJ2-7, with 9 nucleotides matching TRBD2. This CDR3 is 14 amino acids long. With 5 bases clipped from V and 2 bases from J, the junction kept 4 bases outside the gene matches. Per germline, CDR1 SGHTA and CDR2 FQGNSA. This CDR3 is CASSQGLAAYEQYF. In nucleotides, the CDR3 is TGTGCCAGCAGCCAGGGACTAGCTGCCTACGAGCAGTACTTC.

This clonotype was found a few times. Here the CDR3 reads CASSEGTPGQGLYEQYF. CDR3 DNA sequence: TGTGCCAGCAGTGAGGGCACTCCGGGACAGGGGCTCTACGAGCAGTACTTC. The chain is built from TRBV6-1 and TRBJ2-7, with 10 bases that match TRBD1. CDR3 length: 17 residues. Losses at the gene ends were 3 bases for V and 3 bases for J; bases not matched to a gene: 11. Germline-derived CDR1 and CDR2 are MNHNS and SASEGT.

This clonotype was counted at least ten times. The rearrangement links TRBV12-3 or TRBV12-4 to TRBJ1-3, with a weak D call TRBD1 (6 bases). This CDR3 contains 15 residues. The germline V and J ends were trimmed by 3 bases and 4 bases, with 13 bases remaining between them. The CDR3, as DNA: TGTGCCAGCAGTTTGGCCACAGGGTTAGGAAACACCATATATTTT. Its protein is CASSLATGLGNTIYF.

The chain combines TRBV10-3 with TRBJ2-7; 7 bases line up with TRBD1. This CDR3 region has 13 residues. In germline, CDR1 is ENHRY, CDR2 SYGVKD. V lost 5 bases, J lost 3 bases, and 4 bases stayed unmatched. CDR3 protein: CAISPGQNYEQYF. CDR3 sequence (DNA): TGTGCCATCAGTCCGGGACAGAACTACGAGCAGTACTTC.

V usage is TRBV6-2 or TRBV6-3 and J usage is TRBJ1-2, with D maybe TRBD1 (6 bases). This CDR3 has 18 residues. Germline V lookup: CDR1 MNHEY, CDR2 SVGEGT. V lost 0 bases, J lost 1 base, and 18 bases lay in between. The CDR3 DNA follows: TGTGCCAGCAGTTACTCGAGGACAGCCGAACCTCTTAACTATGGCTACACCTTC. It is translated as CASSYSRTAEPLNYGYTF.

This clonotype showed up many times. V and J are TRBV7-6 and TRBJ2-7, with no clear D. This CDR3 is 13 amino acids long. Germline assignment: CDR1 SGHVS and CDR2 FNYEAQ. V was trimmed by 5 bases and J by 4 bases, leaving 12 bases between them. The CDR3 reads CASSLDGQYEQYF. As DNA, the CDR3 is TGTGCCAGCAGCCTGGACGGGCAATACGAGCAGTACTTC.

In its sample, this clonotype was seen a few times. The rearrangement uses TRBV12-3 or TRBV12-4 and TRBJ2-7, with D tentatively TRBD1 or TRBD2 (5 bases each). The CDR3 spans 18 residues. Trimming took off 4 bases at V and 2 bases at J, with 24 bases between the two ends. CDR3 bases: TGTGCCAGCAGTTCCCGAGTTGTAGGGACCACTACTACCTACGAGCAGTACTTC. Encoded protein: CASSSRVVGTTTTYEQYF.

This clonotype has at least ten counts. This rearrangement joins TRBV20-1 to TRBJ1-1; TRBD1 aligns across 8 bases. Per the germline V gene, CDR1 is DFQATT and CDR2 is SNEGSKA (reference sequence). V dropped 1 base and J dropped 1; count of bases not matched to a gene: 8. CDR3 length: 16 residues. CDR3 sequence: CSARGYRGGENTEAFF. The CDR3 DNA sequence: TGCAGTGCTAGAGGTTACAGGGGGGGGGAGAACACTGAAGCTTTCTTT.

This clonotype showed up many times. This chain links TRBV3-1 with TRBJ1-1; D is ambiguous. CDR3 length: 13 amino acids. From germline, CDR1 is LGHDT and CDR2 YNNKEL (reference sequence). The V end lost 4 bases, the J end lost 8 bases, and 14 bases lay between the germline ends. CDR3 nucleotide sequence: TGTGCCAGCAGCCCCGCCCTGTACGTCGAAGCTTTCTTT. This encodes CASSPALYVEAFF.

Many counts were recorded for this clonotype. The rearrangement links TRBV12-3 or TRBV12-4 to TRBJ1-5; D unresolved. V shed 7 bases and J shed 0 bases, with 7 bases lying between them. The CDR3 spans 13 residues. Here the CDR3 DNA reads TGTGCCAGCACCAGCAATAGCAATCAGCCCCAGCATTTT. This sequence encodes CASTSNSNQPQHF.